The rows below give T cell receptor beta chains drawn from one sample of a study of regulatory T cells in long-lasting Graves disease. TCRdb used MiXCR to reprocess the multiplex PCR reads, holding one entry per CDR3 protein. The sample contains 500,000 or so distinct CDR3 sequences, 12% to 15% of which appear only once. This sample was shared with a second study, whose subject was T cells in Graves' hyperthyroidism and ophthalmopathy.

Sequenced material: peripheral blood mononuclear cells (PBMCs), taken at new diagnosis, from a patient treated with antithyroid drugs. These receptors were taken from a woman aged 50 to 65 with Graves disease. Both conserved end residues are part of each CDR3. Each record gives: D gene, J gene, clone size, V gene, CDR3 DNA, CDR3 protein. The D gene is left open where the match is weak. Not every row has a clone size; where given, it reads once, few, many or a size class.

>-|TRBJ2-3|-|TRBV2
TGTGCCTGGGCCCTGGGGCAGTATTTT
CAWALGQYF
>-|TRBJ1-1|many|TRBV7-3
TGTGCCAGCAGCTTATCTGGGGGACGGGAGGTAGCTTTCTTT
CASSLSGGREVAFF
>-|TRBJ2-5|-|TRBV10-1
TGCGCCAGCAGTGACGCGGAGTTCGGGGAGACCCAGTACTTC
CASSDAEFGETQYF
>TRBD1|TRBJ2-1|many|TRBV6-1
TGTGCCAGCAGTCCGACAGGGGGCAATGAGCAGTTCTTC
CASSPTGGNEQFF
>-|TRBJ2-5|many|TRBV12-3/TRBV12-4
TGTGCCAGCAGTTTGGACCCAGCCTTGTGGGGGGCAGAGACCCAGTACTTC
CASSLDPALWGAETQYF
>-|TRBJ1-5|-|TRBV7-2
TGTGCCAGCAGCCCAGGGGTCTCCCCCAATCAGCCCCAGCATTTT
CASSPGVSPNQPQHF
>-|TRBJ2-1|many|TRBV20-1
TGCAGTGCTAGTGTGTCCTACAATGAGCAGTTCTTC
CSASVSYNEQFF
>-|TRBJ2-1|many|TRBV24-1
TGTGCCACCAGTGATATCACAGGGAGCTCCTACAATGAGCAGTTCTTC
CATSDITGSSYNEQFF
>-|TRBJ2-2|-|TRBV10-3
TGTGCCATCAGTGAGGGAGCTTCGATCACCGGGGAGCTGTTTTTT
CAISEGASITGELFF
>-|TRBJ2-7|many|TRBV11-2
TGTGCCAGCAGCTTTGTAGAATACGAGCAGTACTTC
CASSFVEYEQYF
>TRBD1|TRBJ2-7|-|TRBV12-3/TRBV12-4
TGTGCCAGCAGTTTTACAGGGGTAGGGCAGTACTTC
CASSFTGVGQYF
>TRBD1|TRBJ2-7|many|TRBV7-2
TGTGCCAGCAGCACGACAGGGGGCGGCGAGCAGTACTTC
CASSTTGGGEQYF
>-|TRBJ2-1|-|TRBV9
TGTGCCAGCAGCGTAGAGCCCCGGGCAGGGGAGTTCTTC
CASSVEPRAGEFF
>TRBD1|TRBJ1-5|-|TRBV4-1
TGCGCCAGCAGAGACAGGGATATTAGCAATCAGCCCCAGCATTTT
CASRDRDISNQPQHF
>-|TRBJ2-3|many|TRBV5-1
TGCGCCAGCAGCTCCCCAGGGAGTAGCACAGATACGCAGTATTTT
CASSSPGSSTDTQYF
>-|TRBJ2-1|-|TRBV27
TGTGCCAGCAGTGCCCCACCCGGGGTCTACAATGAGCAGTTCTTC
CASSAPPGVYNEQFF
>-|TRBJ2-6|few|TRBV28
TGTGCCAGCAGTTTTAGCTTCGCGGCGGCTGGGGCCAACGTCCTGACTTTC
CASSFSFAAAGANVLTF
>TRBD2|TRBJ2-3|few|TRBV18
TGTGCCAGCTCACCAGAGAGAACGGGAGGGCCCTCGGCAGATACGCAGTATTTT
CASSPERTGGPSADTQYF
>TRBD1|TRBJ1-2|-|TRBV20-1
TGCAGTGCTAGAGATGACAGGGGCGCGGGCTATGGCTACACCTTC
CSARDDRGAGYGYTF
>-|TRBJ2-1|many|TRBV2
TGTGCCAGCATGAGGGAGAGGCTGAGCAATGAGCAGTTCTTC
CASMRERLSNEQFF
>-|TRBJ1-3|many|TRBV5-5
TGTGCCAGCAGCTTGGAATCTTCCCGGGCAAACACCATATATTTT
CASSLESSRANTIYF
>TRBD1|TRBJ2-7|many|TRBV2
TGTGCCAGCAAACCACAGGGGATCTCCTACGAGCAGTACTTC
CASKPQGISYEQYF
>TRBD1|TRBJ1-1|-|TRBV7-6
TGTGCCAGCAGCCCAAGGGACAGCGGGAACACTGAAGCTTTCTTT
CASSPRDSGNTEAFF
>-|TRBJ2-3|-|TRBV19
TGTGCCAGTAGTTCTCGTTCGACTAGCACAGATACGCAGTATTTT
CASSSRSTSTDTQYF
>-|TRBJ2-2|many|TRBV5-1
TGCGCCAGCAGCTTGGCCATCAGTGGCACCGGGGAGCTGTTTTTT
CASSLAISGTGELFF
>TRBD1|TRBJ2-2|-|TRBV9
TGTGCCAGCAGCGTAAGCGGGACAGGGCCCACCGGGGAGCTGTTTTTT
CASSVSGTGPTGELFF
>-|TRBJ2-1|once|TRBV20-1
TGCAGAGCTCCTACGGGGTACTCCTACAATGAGCAGTTCTTC
CRAPTGYSYNEQFF
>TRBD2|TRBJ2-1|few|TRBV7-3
TGTGCCAGCAGTCCTACCGGACTAGGGTCAAATGAGCAGTTCTTC
CASSPTGLGSNEQFF
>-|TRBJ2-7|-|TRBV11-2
TGCGCCAGCAGCCAAGCGAGGTCCGGGCTGCCGGGTTACGAGCAGTACTTC
CASSQARSGLPGYEQYF
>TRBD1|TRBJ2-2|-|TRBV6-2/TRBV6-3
TGTGCCAGCAGAAAACAGGGGGCCTCTCGAAGCACCGGGGAGCTGTTTTTT
CASRKQGASRSTGELFF
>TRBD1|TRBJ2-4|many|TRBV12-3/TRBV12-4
TGTGCCAGCAGTCCCCAAGGGACAGGGCTAGTTTACTTC
CASSPQGTGLVYF
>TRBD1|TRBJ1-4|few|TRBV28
TGTGCCAGCAGTTTTACGTGGGACAGCCAAGCAACTAATGAAAAACTGCTTTTT
CASSFTWDSQATNEKLLF
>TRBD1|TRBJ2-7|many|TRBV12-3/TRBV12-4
TGTGCCAGCAGTGGGATACAGGGGGGCGAGCAGTACTTC
CASSGIQGGEQYF
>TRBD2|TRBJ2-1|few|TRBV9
TGTGCCAGCAGCGTAGCTATATCTAGCGGTTACAATGAGCAGTTCTTC
CASSVAISSGYNEQFF
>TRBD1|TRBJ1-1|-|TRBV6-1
TGTGCCAGCAGTGTCCGGGACAGTGAAGCTTTCTTT
CASSVRDSEAFF
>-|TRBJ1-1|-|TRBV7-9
TGTGCCAGCAGCTTAAGTGGGAGGGGGAACACTGAAGCTTTCTTT
CASSLSGRGNTEAFF
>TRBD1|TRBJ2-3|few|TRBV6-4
TGTGCCAGCAGCTACAGGGGGCTTGGAACAGATACGCAGTATTTT
CASSYRGLGTDTQYF
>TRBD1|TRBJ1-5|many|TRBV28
TGTGCCAGCAGTTTATTGAGACAGGGGGCTGATAATCAGCCCCAGCATTTT
CASSLLRQGADNQPQHF
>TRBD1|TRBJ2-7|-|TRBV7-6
TGTGCCAGCAGCCCAGGGTCGGGACAGGGATGGTTGAATCGGACCTACGAGCAGTACTTC
CASSPGSGQGWLNRTYEQYF
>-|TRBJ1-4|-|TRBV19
TGTGCCAGTAGGCACCCTACGTTTGAAAAACTGTTTTTT
CASRHPTFEKLFF
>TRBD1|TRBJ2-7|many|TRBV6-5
TGTGCCAGCAGTTACTCGCGACAGGGGGCTATTGAGCAGTACTTC
CASSYSRQGAIEQYF
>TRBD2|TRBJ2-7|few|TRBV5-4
TGTGCCAGCAGCCAACTAGCGGGAGGCGTATACGAGCAGTACTTC
CASSQLAGGVYEQYF
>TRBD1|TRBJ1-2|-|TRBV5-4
TGTGCCAGCAGCTATCAGGGGGCGGATGGCTACACCTTC
CASSYQGADGYTF
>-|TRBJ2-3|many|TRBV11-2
TGTGCCAGCAGCCGTTATGGGACAGATACGCAGTATTTT
CASSRYGTDTQYF
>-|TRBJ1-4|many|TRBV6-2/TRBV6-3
TGTGCCAGCAGTTACTCGATCGGGCGGATAACTAATGAAAAACTGTTTTTT
CASSYSIGRITNEKLFF
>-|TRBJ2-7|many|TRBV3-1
TGTGCCAGCAGTCCAATGGGGGTAGAGGAGCAGTACTTC
CASSPMGVEEQYF
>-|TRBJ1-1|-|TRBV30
TGTGCCTGGAGTGTATGGCAGGACCCAAGAAACACTGAAGCTTTCTTT
CAWSVWQDPRNTEAFF
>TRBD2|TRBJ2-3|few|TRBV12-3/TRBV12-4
TGTGCCAGCAGGATGACAGGGGGACTAGCGGGGGGAAGCACAGATACGCAGTATTTT
CASRMTGGLAGGSTDTQYF
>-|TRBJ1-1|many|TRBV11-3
TGTGCCAGCAGCTTAGCTCCAGGGAGCCCCATGAACACTGAAGCTTTCTTT
CASSLAPGSPMNTEAFF
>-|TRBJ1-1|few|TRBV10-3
TGTGCCATCAGTGAGGGGATTGACACTGAAGCTTTCTTT
CAISEGIDTEAFF
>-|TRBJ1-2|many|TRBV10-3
TGTGCCATCAGTGAAAGGGGGAGCGGCTACACCTTC
CAISERGSGYTF
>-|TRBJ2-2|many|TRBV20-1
TGCAGTGCTAGAGTGGGACACTCGAACACCGGGGAGCTGTTTTTT
CSARVGHSNTGELFF
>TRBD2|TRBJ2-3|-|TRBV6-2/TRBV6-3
TGTGCCAGCAGCCGAGAGAGCGGGAGGGCAGATACGCAGTATTTT
CASSRESGRADTQYF
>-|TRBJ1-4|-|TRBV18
TGTGCCAGCTCACCACCGGTTCAAGGAATCGGTGAAAAACTGTTTTTT
CASSPPVQGIGEKLFF
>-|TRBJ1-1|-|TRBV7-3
TGTGCCAGCAGCTTAATGGTGGTAGGGCAGAACACTGAAGCTTTCTTT
CASSLMVVGQNTEAFF
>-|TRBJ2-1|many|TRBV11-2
TGTGCCAGCAGCTTTGTCGACAATCCCTACAATGAGCAGTTCTTC
CASSFVDNPYNEQFF
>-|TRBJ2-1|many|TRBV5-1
TGCGCCAGCATAAGAAGCGACAGCGAGTACAATGAGCAGTTCTTC
CASIRSDSEYNEQFF